Listed below are T cell receptor beta chains from one sample, sequenced in a study of identical twins. Each CDR3 protein gets one entry after TCRdb re-called the 5' RACE reads with MiXCR. The table has under 250,000 distinct CDR3 sequences, about 7.5% seen once. In addition, the sample was reused for a study of yellow fever vaccine responses in identical twins.

What was sequenced was memory (CD45RO+) T cells sorted from blood. The receptors derive from a woman aged 18-30 years in good health. The CDR3 runs from the conserved cysteine through the conserved F or W. The D gene is left open where the match is weak. Clone sizes are given selectively: once, few, many, or a class where the clone is expanded.

>16|TRBJ2-2|TRBD2|TRBV12-3/TRBV12-4|many
TGTGCCAGCAGGACTAGCGGGAGGGCGAACACCGGGGAGCTGTTTTTT
CASRTSGRANTGELFF
>14|TRBJ1-1|.|TRBV28|few
TGTGCCAGCAGTTTACCCGGACAGTCACTTGAAGCTTTCTTT
CASSLPGQSLEAFF
>15|TRBJ2-7|TRBD1|TRBV10-3|few
TGTGCCATCAGTGTCAGGGACAGGGGTTCCTACGAGCAGTACTTC
CAISVRDRGSYEQYF
>15|TRBJ2-6|.|TRBV27|many
TGTGCCAGCAGTTTACTAGGATCTGGGGCCAACGTCCTGACTTTC
CASSLLGSGANVLTF
>16|TRBJ2-5|.|TRBV7-9|few
TGTGCCAGCAGTCCATCGGGCCAAAATTGTGGAGAGACCCAGTACTTC
CASSPSGQNCGETQYF
>14|TRBJ2-7|TRBD1|TRBV20-1|few
TGCAGTGCTAGGATACAGGGGGCTTACGGCGAGCAGTACTTC
CSARIQGAYGEQYF
>15|TRBJ2-3|TRBD2|TRBV5-6|.
TGTGCCAGCATTCGAAGCGGGGGCCGCACAGATACGCAGTATTTT
CASIRSGGRTDTQYF
>16|TRBJ2-1|TRBD1|TRBV12-5|few
TGTGCTAGTGGCCCCGGGGTGAACAGGGGTGTGGATGAGCAGTTCTTC
CASGPGVNRGVDEQFF
>14|TRBJ1-1|.|TRBV6-1|.
TGTGCCAGCAGGAAGGGGTTTGGGAACACTGAAGCTTTCTTT
CASRKGFGNTEAFF
>14|TRBJ2-7|.|TRBV7-2|many
TGTGCCAGCAGCTTTGGGCTGGGGGATGGGGAGCAGTACTTC
CASSFGLGDGEQYF
>15|TRBJ2-6|.|TRBV5-1|many
TGCGCCAGCAGCAATTTCGGGGCTGGGGCCAACGTCCTGACTTTC
CASSNFGAGANVLTF
>19|TRBJ2-1|.|TRBV4-1|.
TGCGCCAGCAGCGAAACAGGAACAGGGGGGGGAGCGGGTTACAATGAGCAGTTCTTC
CASSETGTGGGAGYNEQFF
>15|TRBJ2-5|.|TRBV28|few
TGTGCCAGTGACCCCGCGGGACTCCCGAGGGAGACCCAGTACTTC
CASDPAGLPRETQYF
>16|TRBJ2-7|TRBD2|TRBV14|few
TGTGCCAGCAGCCCAGACCCTAGCGGGAGGACCTACGAGCAGTACTTC
CASSPDPSGRTYEQYF
>15|TRBJ2-7|.|TRBV30|.
TGTGCCTGGAGTGTATTAGATCTAGAAGGGGCTGAGCAGTACTTC
CAWSVLDLEGAEQYF
>13|TRBJ2-7|.|TRBV29-1|.
TGCAGCGTTGAAGAGGAAGGGTCCTACGAGCAGTACTTC
CSVEEEGSYEQYF
>13|TRBJ2-3|TRBD1|TRBV12-5|.
TGTGCTAGTGGTTTTACAGGGGGAGATACGCAGTATTTT
CASGFTGGDTQYF
>19|TRBJ2-3|TRBD2|TRBV7-7|many
TGTGCTAGCAGCCCACTAGCGGGGGGCGGTAAATTTAGCACAGATACGCAGTATTTT
CASSPLAGGGKFSTDTQYF
>12|TRBJ1-5|.|TRBV6-6|.
TGTGCCAGCAGTCAACCGAATCAGCCCCAGCATTTT
CASSQPNQPQHF
>14|TRBJ2-2|TRBD1|TRBV12-3/TRBV12-4|many
TGTGCCAGCAGGGACAGGGAGAACACCGGGGAGCTGTTTTTT
CASRDRENTGELFF
>13|TRBJ2-1|.|TRBV5-8|many
TGTGCCAGCAGCTTGCAACAGGCCAATGAGCAGTTCTTC
CASSLQQANEQFF